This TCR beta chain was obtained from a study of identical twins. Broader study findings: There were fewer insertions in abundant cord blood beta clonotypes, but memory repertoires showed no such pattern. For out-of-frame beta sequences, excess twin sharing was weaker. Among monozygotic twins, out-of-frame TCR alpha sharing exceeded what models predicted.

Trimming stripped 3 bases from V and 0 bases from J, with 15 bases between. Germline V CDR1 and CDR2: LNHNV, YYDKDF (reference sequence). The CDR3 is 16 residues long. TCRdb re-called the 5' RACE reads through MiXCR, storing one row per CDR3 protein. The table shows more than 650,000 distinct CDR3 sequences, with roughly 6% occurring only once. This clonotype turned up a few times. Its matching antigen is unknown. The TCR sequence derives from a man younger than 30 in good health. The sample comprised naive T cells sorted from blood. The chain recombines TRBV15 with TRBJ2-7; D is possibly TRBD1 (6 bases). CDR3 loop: CATSSPQGRGSYEQYF. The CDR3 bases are TGTGCCACCAGCAGCCCCCAGGGCAGGGGCTCCTACGAGCAGTACTTC.